Shown below are 24 T cell receptor beta chains from a single sample sequenced in a study of vaccination and CD4 T cells after COVID-19. Sequencing of DNA taken from cultured CD4+ T cells relied on the Oncomine TCR Beta short-read assay. TCRdb called the PCR reads again in MiXCR, with one record for every CDR3 protein. The repertoire holds some 11,000 distinct CDR3 sequences, about half seen once, with 6.5% to 10% in the top ten. Treatment described: roughly ten-day PBMC culture with coronavirus spike peptide pools or control peptides (ViraFEST assay). Antigens for these TCRs are unknown. Input material: CD4+ T cells from blood, cultured in vitro. The receptor set was obtained from a human donor who had recovered from COVID-19.

This clonotype was picked up a small number of times. For the CDR3, the DNA is TGTGCCAGCAAGGTGTTCGGGGAGAACACTGAAGCTTTCTTT. Protein: CASKVFGENTEAFF. The rearrangement joins TRBV6-1 to TRBJ1-1; no definite D call. The germline V gene has CDR1 MNHNS and CDR2 SASEGT. The V end lost 7 bases, the J end lost 1 base, and 13 bases lay between the germline ends. CDR3 length: 14 amino acids.

The rearrangement uses TRBV25-1 and TRBJ2-3; tentatively, D is TRBD1 (5 bases). With 5 bases removed from V and 3 bases from J, the gap between germline ends came to 18 bases. The germline CDR1 and CDR2 sequences are MGHDK and SYGVNS. The CDR3 contains 16 residues. This CDR3 reads CASSPATLSGTDTQYF. The CDR3 DNA sequence: TGTGCCAGCAGTCCGGCGACACTTTCAGGGACAGATACGCAGTATTTT.

J is TRBJ2-2 and V is TRBV2; D gene unclear. The CDR3 runs 13 residues. The V gene lost 4 bases and the J gene lost 6 bases, with 9 bases spanning the gap. Germline loops: CDR1 SNHLY, CDR2 FYNNEI. CDR3 in amino acids: CASSARIAGELFF. CDR3 coding DNA: TGTGCCAGCAGTGCCAGGATAGCCGGGGAGCTGTTTTTT.

This clonotype was seen a handful of times. CDR3 protein: CASSLSLQGQPQHF. The CDR3 bases are TGTGCCAGCAGCTTATCCCTCCAGGGTCAGCCCCAGCATTTT. V gene TRBV7-2 combines with J gene TRBJ1-5, with a tentative D call TRBD1 (5 bases). Germline-derived CDR1 and CDR2 are SGHTA and FQGNSA. Trimming left V 2 bases short and J 6 bases short, with 11 bases between. This CDR3 region has 14 residues.

V usage is TRBV19 and J usage is TRBJ1-1; no definite D call. V was trimmed by 8 bases and J by 4 bases, leaving 14 bases between them. Germline V gene data show CDR1 as LNHDA and CDR2 as SQIVND (reference sequence). This CDR3 is built from 13 residues. The CDR3 region is CASDSGLSTEAFF. Written as DNA, the CDR3 is TGTGCCAGTGACTCCGGCCTAAGCACTGAAGCTTTCTTT.

The gene calls are TRBV15 and TRBJ2-7, with D perhaps matching TRBD1 or TRBD2 (5 bases each). V lost 0 bases, J lost 0 bases, and 24 bases lay in between. This CDR3 has 20 amino acids. CDR1 and CDR2 (germline): LNHNV, YYDKDF (reference sequence). The CDR3 bases are TGTGCCACCAGCAGAGAAAGGGACCTAAACCGACTGGAGAGCTCCTACGAGCAGTACTTC. It codes for CATSRERDLNRLESSYEQYF.

The CDR3 DNA sequence: TGTGCCAGCAGCCAAAAGGCTAGCAATCAGCCCCAGCATTTT. Protein product: CASSQKASNQPQHF. The chain uses TRBV11-2 and TRBJ1-5, with D unresolved. The CDR3 totals 14 residues. The V and J ends lost 5 bases and 0 bases respectively, with 8 bases between them. Germline CDR1 and CDR2: SGHAT and FQNNGV.

The chain joins TRBV7-8 to TRBJ1-2, with D perhaps TRBD1 (5 bases). Per germline, CDR1 SGHVS and CDR2 FQNEAQ. There are 11 residues in the CDR3. Trimming shortened V by 5 bases and J by 7 bases, and 8 bases separated the two germline ends. The chain's CDR3 is CASSQGFGYTF. CDR3 coding DNA: TGTGCCAGCAGCCAGGGCTTTGGCTACACCTTC.

This clonotype has a handful of counts. The J gene is TRBJ1-2, the V gene TRBV7-9; tentatively, D is TRBD1 (6 bases). Deletions cut 5 bases from V and 5 bases from J, with 24 bases between. Germline V gene lookup returns CDR1 SEHNR and CDR2 FQNEAQ (reference sequence). The CDR3 is 17 amino acids. Here the CDR3 DNA reads TGTGCCAGCAGCCCCCCCGGGACACATGATCTCTATTATGGCTACACCTTC. As protein: CASSPPGTHDLYYGYTF.

Sample share makes this clonotype medium-sized. V gene TRBV4-2 combines with J gene TRBJ1-3, with 7 bases aligning to TRBD1. J lost 0 bases, V lost 1 base, and 9 bases had no gene match. The CDR3 is 18 amino acids. CDR1 and CDR2 from the germline V gene are LGHNA and YNFKEQ. The CDR3 protein is CASSQGNRGTISGNTIYF. The CDR3 nucleotides read TGTGCCAGCAGCCAAGGAAACAGGGGAACTATCTCTGGAAACACCATATATTTT.

This sequence joins TRBV30 and TRBJ2-7, with D tentatively TRBD2 (5 bases). The CDR3 spans 14 residues. Germline lookup yields CDR1 GTSNPN and CDR2 SVGIG (reference sequence). V lost 1 base, J lost 7 bases, and 17 bases lay in between. The CDR3 nucleotides read TGTGCCTGGAGTGATGGAGGAGGTTTTGAGGAGCAGTACTTC. Translated: CAWSDGGGFEEQYF.

Only a few counts were recorded for this clonotype. The chain links TRBV28 to TRBJ1-1, with 10 positions matching TRBD1. Germline assignment: CDR1 MDHEN and CDR2 SYDVKM. Trimming at V came to 8 bases and at J to 4 bases, leaving 4 bases not matched to a gene. CDR3 size: 13 residues. The CDR3 sequence: CASDDRGPTEAFF. In DNA form, the CDR3 reads TGTGCCAGCGACGACAGGGGGCCCACTGAAGCTTTCTTT.

This clonotype was found a few times. The V call is TRBV7-6, the J call TRBJ2-1; D is perhaps TRBD2 (5 bases). Deletions cut 5 bases from V and 5 bases from J, with 16 bases between. CDR3 length: 15 amino acids. Germline lookup yields CDR1 SGHVS and CDR2 FNYEAQ. The CDR3 sequence is CASSVNPLRDNEQFF. The CDR3 DNA reads as TGTGCCAGCAGCGTTAATCCCCTGCGGGACAATGAGCAGTTCTTC.

This clonotype appeared a few times. This chain links TRBV19 with TRBJ1-2; tentatively, D is TRBD1 (5 bases). Trimming pared 5 bases from V and 0 bases from J, leaving 13 bases between. The germline gives CDR1 LNHDA, CDR2 SQIVND (reference sequence). This CDR3 has 15 residues. CDR3 amino acids: CASSPLSTANYGYTF. Written as DNA, the CDR3 is TGTGCCAGTAGTCCTCTCTCGACAGCTAACTATGGCTACACCTTC. Variable domain in full (rest from reference TRBV19 and TRBJ1-2): DGGITQSPKYLFRKEGQNVTLSCEQNLNHDAMYWYRQDPGQGLRLIYYSQIVNDFQKGDIAEGYSVSREKKESFPLTVTSAQKNPTAFYLCASSPLSTANYGYTFGSGTRLTVV.

This clonotype was counted once. V and J are TRBV4-1 and TRBJ1-2, with D unclear. The CDR3 contains 15 residues. Germline loops: CDR1 MGHRA, CDR2 YSYEKL. Trimming pared 4 bases from V and 10 bases from J, leaving 22 bases between. DNA of the CDR3: TGCGCCAGCAGCCCACCTTCATTGACCACGCCATACTACACCTTC. Amino acids: CASSPPSLTTPYYTF.

This rearrangement joins TRBV2 to TRBJ2-2; no clear D gene. Germline-derived CDR1 and CDR2 are SNHLY and FYNNEI. The V end was cut by 5 bases, the J end by 1 base, with 11 bases between. This CDR3 has 15 amino acids. The CDR3 region has the DNA TGTGCCAGCAGTAATACCGTACTGAACACCGGGGAGCTGTTTTTT. It specifies CASSNTVLNTGELFF.

This clonotype showed up just a few times. V is TRBV24-1 and J is TRBJ1-2, with a tentative D call TRBD1 (6 bases). Trimming left V 3 bases short and J 3 bases short, with 10 bases between. CDR3 length: 14 residues. Looked up from germline, CDR1 is KGHDR and CDR2 is SFDVKD. In nucleotides, the CDR3 is TGTGCCACCAGTGATGGCCGGACAGACTATGGCTACACCTTC. Its translation is CATSDGRTDYGYTF.

This chain links TRBV27 with TRBJ2-3; D possibly corresponds to TRBD2 (6 bases). Germline lookup yields CDR1 MNHEY and CDR2 SMNVEV (reference sequence). There are 15 residues in the CDR3. Trimming pared 3 bases from V and 6 bases from J, leaving 16 bases between. DNA for the CDR3: TGTGCCAGCAGTTTTCTGCCCCTAGCGACGGATACGCAGTATTTT. This gives the protein CASSFLPLATDTQYF.

The rearrangement uses TRBV28 and TRBJ1-2, with D possibly matching TRBD1 (5 bases). V shed 4 bases and J shed 4 bases, with 10 bases lying between them. The CDR3 totals 13 residues. Germline CDR1 MDHEN, CDR2 SYDVKM. This chain's CDR3 is CASSSPGGYGYTF. The CDR3 DNA reads as TGTGCCAGCAGTTCTCCGGGGGGCTATGGCTACACCTTC.

The J gene is TRBJ1-6, the V gene TRBV27; D might be TRBD1 (6 bases). The CDR3 is made up of 15 amino acids. Per the germline V gene, CDR1 is MNHEY and CDR2 is SMNVEV (reference sequence). V was clipped by 3 bases and J by 7 bases, with 13 bases between them. The CDR3 loop is CASSFFGTNNSPLHF. CDR3 in DNA: TGTGCCAGCAGTTTCTTCGGGACAAACAATTCACCCCTCCACTTT.

This clonotype came up once. The V call is TRBV6-5, the J call TRBJ2-7; D gene ambiguous. Germline CDR1 MNHEY, CDR2 SVGAGI. Between the trimmed V and J ends, which lost 0 bases and 2 bases, there was a span of 5 bases. This CDR3 spans 13 amino acids. The CDR3 coding sequence is TGTGCCAGCAGTTACTCGCGGACCTACGAGCAGTACTTC. Amino acid sequence: CASSYSRTYEQYF.

This chain uses TRBV6-1 with TRBJ2-7; TRBD1 aligns across 7 bases. The CDR3 extends over 14 amino acids. Germline V gene data show CDR1 as MNHNS and CDR2 as SASEGT. After removal of 2 bases from V and 3 bases from J, the junction contained 4 bases not matched to a gene. The CDR3 nucleotides are TGTGCCAGCAGTGAACCTCACAGGGGCTACGAGCAGTACTTC. Residues: CASSEPHRGYEQYF.

V usage is TRBV15 and J usage is TRBJ2-5; D not certain. The germline V gene has CDR1 LNHNV and CDR2 YYDKDF (reference sequence). The V end was cut by 0 bases, the J end by 1 base, with 9 bases between. The CDR3 is 15 amino acids. The CDR3 DNA sequence: TGTGCCACCAGCAGAGATTGGCGGATCCAAGAGACCCAGTACTTC. Its protein is CATSRDWRIQETQYF. The whole variable domain, filled in from reference TRBV15 and TRBJ2-5, reads DAMVIQNPRYQVTQFGKPVTLSCSQTLNHNVMYWYQQKSSQAPKLLFHYYDKDFNNEADTPDNFQSRRPNTSFCFLDIRSPGLGDTAMYLCATSRDWRIQETQYFGPGTRLLVL.

This clonotype has just a few counts. The chain recombines TRBV24-1 with TRBJ2-3; D not resolved. This CDR3 spans 15 amino acids. V gave up 8 bases and J gave up 4 bases, with 18 bases separating them. Germline V lookup: CDR1 KGHDR, CDR2 SFDVKD. Written as DNA, the CDR3 is TGTGCCACCAATCCCGGGCCGCCCGGCCCAGATACGCAGTATTTT. It specifies CATNPGPPGPDTQYF.